This T cell receptor (beta chain) was captured by sequencing in a study of PD-1 blockade in classical Hodgkin lymphoma. A note on this clone: Antigen specificity is unknown.

The germline V and J ends were trimmed by 4 bases and 6 bases, with 17 bases remaining between them. The CDR3 is 14 amino acids. CDR1 and CDR2 (germline): SGHRS, YFSETQ. Only in-frame clones appear in the TCRdb table, and some are missing; sequencing was by immunoSEQ multiplex PCR. The sample has roughly 50,000 clones; 90% are singletons. Documented time point: cycle 4 day 1 (C4D1), after more than five weeks of nivolumab. Each patient's relapse followed autologous stem cell transplantation, and brentuximab vedotin exposure varied. Relapsed/refractory classical Hodgkin lymphoma patients had complete, partial or progressive responses. Study-level results: Patients with a complete response exhibited baseline diversity comparable to newly diagnosed patients. Lower baseline TCR diversity was reported for newly diagnosed patients than for healthy donors.

This clonotype was sampled from a human donor with classical Hodgkin lymphoma. The chain recombines TRBV5-1 with TRBJ2-7; a possible D gene is TRBD2 (6 bases). Sequences were derived from peripheral blood mononuclear cells (PBMCs), sampled before the fourth cycle of nivolumab. Here the CDR3 reads CASSREPGRTEQYF. Written as DNA, the CDR3 is TGCGCCAGCAGCCGGGAGCCAGGGAGGACCGAGCAGTACTTC.